What follows are 25 T cell receptor beta chains derived from one specimen sequenced in a study of metastatic and nonmetastatic thyroid tumors. TCRdb reprocessed the PCR reads using MiXCR. The sample contains 15,000 to 20,000 clones, around 25% of which appear only once. Thyroid surgery was preceded by no treatment in any patient. The sample comprised adjacent normal tissue. The receptors were sampled from a female donor with papillary thyroid cancer or a benign thyroid nodule (not recorded which). Some clones in this sample may be carry-over from other donors' samples.

The chain joins TRBV5-1 to TRBJ2-6; D is unclear. CDR1 and CDR2 from the germline V gene are SGHRS and YFSETQ. This CDR3 has 15 amino acids. The V end lost 0 bases, the J end lost 2 bases, and 6 bases lay between the germline ends. The CDR3 bases are TGCGCCAGCAGCTTGGACCCGACTGGGGCCAACGTCCTGACTTTC. Encoded protein: CASSLDPTGANVLTF.

In its sample, this clone was seen a few times. The chain uses TRBV6-5 and TRBJ2-7; tentatively, D is TRBD2 (5 bases). The CDR3 extends over 16 amino acids. CDR1 is MNHEY, CDR2 SVGAGI, per germline. Trimming left V 0 bases short and J 2 bases short, with 14 bases between. CDR3 residues: CASSYSRAQAAYEQYF. CDR3 DNA: TGTGCCAGCAGTTACTCGAGGGCCCAGGCAGCCTACGAGCAGTACTTC.

This clone was counted a few times. The gene calls are TRBV12-3 or TRBV12-4 and TRBJ2-5; D ambiguous. The CDR3 is made up of 13 amino acids. V was trimmed by 6 bases and J by 5 bases, leaving 13 bases between them. The CDR3 DNA reads as TGTGCCAGCAGACCAGGCCCGGCCGAGACCCAGTACTTC. The encoded protein is CASRPGPAETQYF.

This clone was observed a few times. J is TRBJ2-4 and V is TRBV6-1; D gene uncertain. The CDR3 sequence is 11 residues long. V was clipped by 5 bases and J by 5 bases, with 4 bases between them. CDR1 is MNHNS, CDR2 SASEGT, per germline. CDR3 region: CASSNQNIQYF. The CDR3 DNA follows: TGTGCCAGCAGTAACCAAAACATTCAGTACTTC.

The genes are TRBV25-1 and TRBJ2-2, with TRBD1 matching 9 bases. The length of the CDR3 is 15 residues. V gave up 6 bases and J gave up 2 bases; unmatched junction bases: 4. Germline CDR1 reads MGHDK; CDR2 reads SYGVNS. The CDR3 reads CASRGDRANTGELFF. CDR3 in DNA: TGTGCCAGCAGAGGGGACAGGGCAAACACCGGGGAGCTGTTTTTT.

This clone was counted a few times. The V gene is TRBV28, the J gene TRBJ2-7; a possible D gene is TRBD1 (6 bases). This CDR3 region has 17 residues. Germline CDR1 and CDR2: MDHEN and SYDVKM. The V end lost 5 bases, the J end lost 3 bases, and 23 bases lay between the germline ends. The CDR3 sequence is CASSLPFSGQIYYEQYF. DNA for the CDR3: TGTGCCAGCAGTCTCCCTTTTTCTGGACAGATATACTACGAGCAGTACTTC.

This clone was seen more than once but under ten times. The CDR3 nucleotides are TGTGCCAGCAGGCAGGCGGGACAGGGGGTCTATGGCTACACCTTC. The encoded protein is CASRQAGQGVYGYTF. The chain recombines TRBV6-8 with TRBJ1-2; 11 bases agree with TRBD1. The length of the CDR3 is 15 residues. V gave up 6 bases and J gave up 4 bases; unmatched junction bases: 7. Germline CDR1 MNHGY, CDR2 SAAAGT.

To note about this clone: Given a much more abundant clone one base away, this may be a read error. Other DNA sequences in the same sample also yield this CDR3. The chain couples TRBV6-1 to TRBJ2-7, with a tentative D call TRBD1 (5 bases). The CDR3 consists of 13 residues. Germline V gives CDR1 MNHNS, CDR2 SASEGT. Between the trimmed V and J ends, which lost 10 bases and 4 bases, there was a span of 17 bases. CDR3 sequence (DNA): TGTGCCACCTACCGTGACAGCGAATACGAGCAGTACTTC. It yields the protein CATYRDSEYEQYF.

V is TRBV12-3 or TRBV12-4 and J is TRBJ2-7; TRBD2 aligns across 7 bases. There are 14 residues in the CDR3. Unmatched junction bases numbered 7, after V lost 3 bases and J lost 5 bases. CDR3 sequence (DNA): TGTGCCAGCAGTTTCTTGGGGGGGTACAACGAGCAGTACTTC. Translating it yields CASSFLGGYNEQYF.

This clone appeared a few times. V is TRBV12-3 or TRBV12-4 and J is TRBJ1-6; D is unresolved. V was shortened by 1 base and J by 1 base, with 2 bases between the two germline ends. The CDR3 spans 14 residues. In nucleotides, the CDR3 is TGTGCCAGCAGTTTAGGGTCCTATAATTCACCCCTCCACTTT. Protein: CASSLGSYNSPLHF.

This clone was observed a few times. The gene calls are TRBV6-1 and TRBJ2-7, with a possible D match to TRBD2 (6 bases). Germline V gene data show CDR1 as MNHNS and CDR2 as SASEGT. The CDR3 length is 14 residues. Deletions cut 2 bases from V and 6 bases from J, with 14 bases between. As DNA, the CDR3 is TGTGCCAGCAGTGAATGGGAGGCGCGTCTCGAGCAGTACTTC. The encoded protein is CASSEWEARLEQYF.

The gene calls are TRBV20-1 and TRBJ1-2, with 9 bases lining up with TRBD1. Germline values: CDR1 DFQATT, CDR2 SNEGSKA (reference sequence). The CDR3 consists of 15 residues. J gave up 4 bases and V 6 bases, and 12 bases lay outside the gene matches. CDR3 DNA: TGCAGTGCCCACCGGGACAGGGCTCGGGCCTATGGCTACACCTTC. Its protein product is CSAHRDRARAYGYTF.

This chain uses TRBV10-1 with TRBJ1-1; TRBD1 is a possible D gene (6 bases). Trimming shortened V by 8 bases and J by 6 bases, and 16 bases separated the two germline ends. CDR1 WNHNN and CDR2 SYGVQD come from the germline V gene (reference sequence). CDR3 length equals 13 residues. CDR3 region: CASQGQPTPEAFF. The DNA of the CDR3 is TGCGCCAGCCAGGGACAACCTACCCCTGAAGCTTTCTTT.

This clone qualifies as medium-sized. This may be a read error: a much more frequent sequence differs by one nucleotide. The chain joins TRBV3-1 to TRBJ1-2; 7 positions match TRBD1. This CDR3 has 13 amino acids. Germline-derived CDR1 and CDR2 are LGHDT and YNNKEL (reference sequence). In DNA form, the CDR3 reads TGTGACAGCAGCCAAGTAGGGGGCAGTGGCTACACCTTC. The encoded protein is CDSSQVGGSGYTF.

This clone is termed large. V and J are TRBV6-1 and TRBJ1-2; D call uncertain. CDR1 is MNHNS and CDR2 is SASEGT in the germline V gene. V shed 3 bases and J shed 6 bases, with 17 bases lying between them. There are 15 residues in the CDR3. The CDR3 here is CASSERMWLTDGYTF. CDR3 in DNA: TGTGCCAGCAGTGAGAGGATGTGGTTGACGGATGGCTACACCTTC.

This clone appeared a few times. The gene calls are TRBV20-1 and TRBJ1-1; weak D call: TRBD1 (5 bases). Germline V gives CDR1 DFQATT, CDR2 SNEGSKA (reference sequence). The CDR3 contains 14 residues. The V end lost 4 bases, the J end lost 10 bases, and 22 bases lay between the germline ends. CDR3 nucleotide sequence: TGCAGTGCTACCGCGTTAGTGGGGGAAGGTATAGCTTTCTTT. It is translated as CSATALVGEGIAFF.

This chain uses TRBV7-9 with TRBJ2-1; 8 bases line up with TRBD1. This CDR3 comprises 15 residues. Germline V gene sequence: CDR1 SEHNR, CDR2 FQNEAQ (reference sequence). Trimming cost V 5 bases and J 8 bases; bases outside gene matches: 11. DNA of the CDR3: TGTGCCAGCAGCCGCCGAGGACAGGGCAACTATGAGCAGTTCTTC. Residues: CASSRRGQGNYEQFF.

The chain carries TRBV7-8 and TRBJ1-2, with a possible D match to TRBD1 (5 bases). There are 17 residues in the CDR3. CDR1 and CDR2 from the germline V gene are SGHVS and FQNEAQ. The V end was cut by 2 bases, the J end by 0 bases, with 16 bases between. The CDR3 DNA is TGTGCCAGCAGCTTATGGAAAGGGGCGAAAGCTAACTATGGCTACACCTTC. It encodes CASSLWKGAKANYGYTF.

This clone was seen a handful of times. The chain recombines TRBV12-5 with TRBJ1-5, with no clear D. The germline gives CDR1 LGHNT, CDR2 FRNRAP. Trimming took off 0 bases at V and 1 base at J, with 13 bases between the two ends. CDR3 length: 17 residues. CDR3 loop: CASGLVLGRISNQPQHF. The DNA of the CDR3 is TGTGCTAGTGGTTTGGTACTTGGCAGAATAAGCAATCAGCCCCAGCATTTT.

The chain joins TRBV2 to TRBJ2-3; D remains ambiguous. Germline V gene data show CDR1 as SNHLY and CDR2 as FYNNEI. CDR3 length: 14 residues. V lost 1 base to trimming and J lost 2 bases, with 7 bases between them. CDR3 DNA: TGTGCCAGCAGTGAAGGGCAGATCACAGATACGCAGTATTTT. It specifies CASSEGQITDTQYF.

The V call is TRBV11-2, the J call TRBJ2-6, with unresolved D. CDR3 length: 18 residues. Germline CDR1 SGHAT, CDR2 FQNNGV. Trimming stripped 2 bases from V and 0 bases from J, with 14 bases between. CDR3: CASSLMGGSISGANVLTF. CDR3 sequence (DNA): TGTGCCAGCAGCTTAATGGGTGGTAGTATCTCTGGGGCCAACGTCCTGACTTTC.

In this sample, this clone turned up a few times. This rearrangement joins TRBV24-1 to TRBJ1-2; 9 nucleotides agree with TRBD1. This CDR3 region has 14 residues. With 7 bases clipped from V and 4 bases from J, the junction kept 6 bases outside the gene matches. Germline CDR1 reads KGHDR; CDR2 reads SFDVKD. This CDR3 is CATSLQGAGYGYTF. Here the CDR3 DNA reads TGTGCCACCAGCCTACAGGGGGCGGGCTATGGCTACACCTTC.

This clone was found many times. This sequence joins TRBV5-1 and TRBJ2-2; TRBD2 matches at 12 bases. Germline CDR1 is SGHRS and CDR2 is YFSETQ. The CDR3 runs 18 residues. V shed 1 base and J 4 bases; nucleotides not matched to a gene: 8. This CDR3 is CASSLLAGGPEGTGELFF. In DNA form, the CDR3 reads TGCGCCAGCAGCTTGCTAGCGGGAGGGCCGGAGGGCACCGGGGAGCTGTTTTTT.

The rearrangement joins TRBV10-3 to TRBJ2-7; unclear D gene. Germline V gene lookup returns CDR1 ENHRY and CDR2 SYGVKD. The CDR3 loop spans 14 amino acids. Trimming shortened V by 5 bases and J by 2 bases, and 13 bases separated the two germline ends. CDR3 sequence: CAISIDSTTYEQYF. The CDR3 region has the DNA TGTGCCATCAGTATCGACTCGACCACCTACGAGCAGTACTTC.

The chain couples TRBV30 to TRBJ2-7, with 8 bases matching TRBD2. J gave up 6 bases and V 2 bases, and 6 bases lay outside the gene matches. The CDR3 has 13 amino acids. The germline gives CDR1 GTSNPN, CDR2 SVGIG (reference sequence). The CDR3: CAWSRAGAGEQYF. CDR3 nucleotides: TGTGCCTGGAGTAGAGCGGGAGCGGGCGAGCAGTACTTC.